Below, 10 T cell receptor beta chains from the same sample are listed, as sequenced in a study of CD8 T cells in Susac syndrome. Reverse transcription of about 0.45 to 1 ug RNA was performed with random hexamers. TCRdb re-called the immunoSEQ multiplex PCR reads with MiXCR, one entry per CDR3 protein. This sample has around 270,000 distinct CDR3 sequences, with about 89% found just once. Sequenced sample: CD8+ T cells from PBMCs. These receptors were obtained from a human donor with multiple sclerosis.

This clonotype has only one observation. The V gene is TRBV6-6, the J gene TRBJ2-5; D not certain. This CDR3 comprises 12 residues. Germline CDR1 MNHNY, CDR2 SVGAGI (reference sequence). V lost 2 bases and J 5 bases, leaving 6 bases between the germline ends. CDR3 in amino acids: CASSYTRETQYF. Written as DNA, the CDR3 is TGTGCCAGCAGTTACACCCGCGAGACCCAGTACTTC.

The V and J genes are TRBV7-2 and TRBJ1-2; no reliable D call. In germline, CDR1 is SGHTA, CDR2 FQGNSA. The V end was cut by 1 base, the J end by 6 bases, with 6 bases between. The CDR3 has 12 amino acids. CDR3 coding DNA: TGTGCCAGCAGCTTAGACCAGGATGGCTACACCTTC. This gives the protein CASSLDQDGYTF.

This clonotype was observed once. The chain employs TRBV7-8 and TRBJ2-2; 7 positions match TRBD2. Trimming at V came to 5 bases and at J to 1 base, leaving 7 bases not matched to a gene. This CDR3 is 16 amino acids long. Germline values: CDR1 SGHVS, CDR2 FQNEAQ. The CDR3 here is CASSKGWEGNTGELFF. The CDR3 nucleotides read TGTGCCAGCAGCAAAGGGTGGGAGGGGAACACCGGGGAGCTGTTTTTT. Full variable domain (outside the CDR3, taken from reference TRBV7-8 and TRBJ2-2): GAGVSQSPRYKVAKRGQDVALRCDPISGHVSLFWYQQALGQGPEFLTYFQNEAQLDKSGLPSDRFFAERPEGSVSTLKIQRTQQEDSAVYLCASSKGWEGNTGELFFGEGSRLTVL.

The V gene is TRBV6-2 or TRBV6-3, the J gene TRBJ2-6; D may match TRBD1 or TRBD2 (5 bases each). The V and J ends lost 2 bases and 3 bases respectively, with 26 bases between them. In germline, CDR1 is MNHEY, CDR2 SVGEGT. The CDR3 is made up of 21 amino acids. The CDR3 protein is CASSYPEIMDWGHDGANVLTF. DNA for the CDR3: TGTGCCAGCAGTTACCCGGAAATAATGGACTGGGGCCATGATGGGGCCAACGTCCTGACTTTC.

Written as DNA, the CDR3 is TGTGCCAGCAGTTCTTACGGGAGGCAACTCGACGAGCAGTACTTC. Its protein is CASSSYGRQLDEQYF. V gene TRBV6-5 combines with J gene TRBJ2-7, with 7 bases fitting TRBD2. Germline CDR1 reads MNHEY; CDR2 reads SVGAGI. There are 15 residues in the CDR3. The J segment lost 5 bases and the V segment lost 4 bases, leaving 11 bases of the junction unmatched.

CDR3 in DNA: TGTGCCAGCAGCCCGCAAAGAAGGTCAACTAATGAAAAACTGTTTTTT. Protein product: CASSPQRRSTNEKLFF. This chain connects TRBV21-1 to TRBJ1-4. TRBV21-1 is a documented pseudogene. CDR3 length: 16 residues.

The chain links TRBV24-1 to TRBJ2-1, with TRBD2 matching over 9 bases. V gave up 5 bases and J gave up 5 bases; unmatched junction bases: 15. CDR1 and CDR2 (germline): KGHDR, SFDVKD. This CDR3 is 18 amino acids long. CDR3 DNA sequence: TGTGCCACCAGTGGCGGGCTAGCGGGACCAGAAATCCACAATGAGCAGTTCTTC. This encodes CATSGGLAGPEIHNEQFF.

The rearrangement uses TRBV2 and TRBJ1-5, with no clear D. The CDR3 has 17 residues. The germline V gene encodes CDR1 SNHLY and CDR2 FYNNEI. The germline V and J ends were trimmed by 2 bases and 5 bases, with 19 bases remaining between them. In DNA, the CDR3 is TGTGCCAGCAGTGAACTTGCCAGGAGGGCCAAGGATCAGCCCCAGCATTTT. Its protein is CASSELARRAKDQPQHF.

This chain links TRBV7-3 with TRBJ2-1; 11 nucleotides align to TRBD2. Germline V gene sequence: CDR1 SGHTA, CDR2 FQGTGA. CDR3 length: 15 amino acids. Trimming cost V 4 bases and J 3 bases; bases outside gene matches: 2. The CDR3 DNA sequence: TGTGCCAGCAGCTCGACTAGCGGGAACTACAATGAGCAGTTCTTC. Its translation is CASSSTSGNYNEQFF. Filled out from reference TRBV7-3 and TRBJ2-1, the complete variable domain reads GAGVSQTPSNKVTEKGKYVELRCDPISGHTALYWYRQSLGQGPEFLIYFQGTGAADDSGLPNDRFFAVRPEGSVSTLKIQRTERGDSAVYLCASSSTSGNYNEQFFGPGTRLTVL.

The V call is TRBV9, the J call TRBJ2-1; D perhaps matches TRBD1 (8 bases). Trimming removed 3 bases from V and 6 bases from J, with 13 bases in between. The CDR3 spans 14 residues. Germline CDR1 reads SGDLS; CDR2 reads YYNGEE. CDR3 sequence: CASSAQGGFNEQFF. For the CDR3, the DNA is TGTGCCAGCAGCGCACAGGGGGGGTTCAATGAGCAGTTCTTC.